A single sample is the source of the 12 T cell receptor beta chains below, sequenced in a study of blood T cell repertoires in COVID-19. Measured with immunoSEQ multiplex PCR; TCRdb has only the in-frame clones, and not every one. The data contain about 270,000 clones, approximately 85% of them singletons. Sequenced sample: PBMCs or T cells enriched from blood (not recorded which). These receptors were obtained from a woman aged 45 to 65 with acute COVID-19.

This clone showed up just a few times. This chain links TRBV5-4 with TRBJ1-1; D remains unclear. Trimming pared 4 bases from V and 12 bases from J, leaving 19 bases between. This CDR3 is built from 13 residues. In germline, CDR1 is SGHNT, CDR2 YYREEE (reference sequence). The CDR3 bases are TGTGCCAGCAGCGATCGTTTCGGAGGGATGACTTTCTTT. As protein: CASSDRFGGMTFF.

A few counts support this clone. This specimen includes other DNA sequences encoding the same CDR3. This rearrangement joins TRBV5-4 to TRBJ1-2; D might be TRBD1 (6 bases). Between the trimmed V and J ends, which lost 2 bases and 6 bases, there was a span of 14 bases. Germline CDR1 is SGHNT and CDR2 is YYREEE (reference sequence). CDR3 length equals 14 residues. Here the CDR3 DNA reads TGTGCCAGCAGCTTCCGCGGGGGCGCGGATGGCTACACCTTC. It encodes CASSFRGGADGYTF.

The chain has TRBV7-3 and TRBJ2-3; 12 nucleotides line up with TRBD2. The V gene's germline CDR1 is SGHTA and CDR2 FQGTGA. V lost 6 bases, J lost 5 bases, and 6 bases stayed unmatched. This CDR3 has 15 residues. Written as DNA, the CDR3 is TGTGCCAGCAGTCTACTAGCGGGGGGTATAGATACGCAGTATTTT. It encodes CASSLLAGGIDTQYF.

The CDR3 nucleotides are TGTGCCAGCAGCCCCCGGACAGGGTACTATGGCTACACCTTC. It encodes CASSPRTGYYGYTF. The rearrangement joins TRBV3-1 (or the pseudogene TRBV3-2) to TRBJ1-2; 8 nucleotides match TRBD1. The CDR3 sequence is 14 residues long. V gave up 4 bases and J gave up 3 bases; unmatched junction bases: 4. Germline assignment: CDR1 LGHDT and CDR2 YNNKEL (reference sequence).

The gene calls are TRBV11-2 and TRBJ1-2, with 10 nucleotides matching TRBD1. J lost 4 bases, V lost 4 bases, and 9 bases had no gene match. There are 16 residues in the CDR3. The germline V gene has CDR1 SGHAT and CDR2 FQNNGV. The CDR3 spells CASSSRDRGGIYGYTF. In nucleotides, the CDR3 is TGTGCCAGCAGCTCCCGGGACAGGGGAGGTATCTATGGCTACACCTTC.

The chain employs TRBV5-4 and TRBJ2-1; 12 bases fit TRBD1. Trimming cost V 3 bases and J 8 bases; bases outside gene matches: 9. In germline, CDR1 is SGHNT, CDR2 YYREEE (reference sequence). CDR3 length: 16 residues. DNA for the CDR3: TGTGCCAGCAGCTGGATCCCGGGACAGGGGGCCGATGAGCAGTTCTTC. Translation gives CASSWIPGQGADEQFF. The complete variable domain, with remaining parts taken from reference TRBV5-4 and TRBJ2-1, reads ETGVTQSPTHLIKTRGQQVTLRCSSQSGHNTVSWYQQALGQGPQFIFQYYREEENGRGNFPPRFSGLQFPNYSSELNVNALELDDSALYLCASSWIPGQGADEQFFGPGTRLTVL.

The J gene is TRBJ1-2, the V gene TRBV3-1 (or the pseudogene TRBV3-2); a weak D match, TRBD1 (6 bases). CDR1 LGHDT and CDR2 YNNKEL come from the germline V gene (reference sequence). There are 16 residues in the CDR3. V gave up 3 bases and J gave up 8 bases, with 22 bases separating them. CDR3 loop: CASSQGNPGGPGGYTF. DNA of the CDR3: TGTGCCAGCAGCCAGGGTAACCCTGGGGGCCCCGGGGGCTACACCTTC.

The J gene is TRBJ2-5, the V gene TRBV19; D is unresolved. Germline V lookup: CDR1 LNHDA, CDR2 SQIVND (reference sequence). V lost 1 base, J lost 3 bases, and 6 bases lay in between. The CDR3 sequence is 13 residues long. In nucleotides, the CDR3 is TGTGCCAGTAGTATAGTGTCAGAAGAGACCCAGTACTTC. It codes for CASSIVSEETQYF.

The V gene is TRBV4-3, the J gene TRBJ2-2; 7 positions agree with TRBD2. The V segment lost 1 base and the J segment 2 bases; nucleotides outside the gene matches: 7. The CDR3 length is 17 residues. The germline V gene has CDR1 LGHNA and CDR2 YSLEER. CDR3 coding DNA: TGCGCCAGCAGCCAAGTAGGAAGCGGGGCCAACACCGGGGAGCTGTTTTTT. This codes for CASSQVGSGANTGELFF.

The chain is built from TRBV10-3 and TRBJ1-1; 10 nucleotides agree with TRBD1. The V and J ends lost 2 bases and 6 bases, in that order; junction bases with no gene match: 15. The CDR3 spans 18 residues. Looked up from germline, CDR1 is ENHRY and CDR2 is SYGVKD. In nucleotides, the CDR3 is TGTGCCATCAGTGAGACCCCCCCAGGGACAGGGGACGGGGCTGAAGCTTTCTTT. It encodes CAISETPPGTGDGAEAFF.

V is TRBV18 and J is TRBJ1-1; D gene unclear. The CDR3 is 13 residues long. Germline CDR1 is KGHSH and CDR2 is LQKENI. Trimming took off 6 bases at V and 1 base at J, with 9 bases between the two ends. The CDR3 is CASSQTPNTEAFF. In DNA form, the CDR3 reads TGTGCCAGCTCTCAAACACCGAACACTGAAGCTTTCTTT.

The chain carries TRBV2 and TRBJ2-1, with 9 bases lining up with TRBD1. V lost 5 bases, J lost 6 bases, and 8 bases stayed unmatched. This CDR3 has 15 amino acids. Germline-derived CDR1 and CDR2 are SNHLY and FYNNEI. This chain's CDR3 is CASSLRTTGGNEQFF. The CDR3 region has the DNA TGTGCCAGCAGTCTAAGGACGACAGGGGGCAATGAGCAGTTCTTC.